The 11 T cell receptor beta chains given below trace back to one sample, sequenced in a study of cytomegalovirus exposure and HLA in healthy donors. The PCR was carried out with 60 Vbeta primers and 13 Jbeta primers. Here immunoSEQ multiplex PCR was the method, and the copy in TCRdb shows in-frame clones only, minus some. The sample contains under 250,000 clones, around four fifths of which appear only once. Material: PBMCs. These receptors were collected from a boy under 10 years old in good health and CMV-seronegative.

The chain couples TRBV6-5 to TRBJ1-5, with D uncertain. CDR3 length: 15 residues. In germline, CDR1 is MNHEY, CDR2 SVGAGI. Trimming removed 4 bases at V and 2 bases at J, with 12 bases between. The CDR3 region is CASSSGLSGNQPQHF. The CDR3 bases are TGTGCCAGCAGTTCTGGCCTCAGCGGCAATCAGCCCCAGCATTTT.

The CDR3: CSVPGQGEYEQYF. In DNA, the CDR3 is TGCAGCGTCCCAGGACAGGGGGAATACGAGCAGTACTTC. The chain has TRBV29-1 and TRBJ2-7, with TRBD1 matching 10 bases. The CDR3 runs to 13 residues. CDR1 and CDR2 from the germline V gene are SQVTM and ANQGSEA. The ends lost 6 bases at V and 4 bases at J; junction bases unmatched: 6.

The chain has TRBV10-3 and TRBJ2-7; 12 positions match TRBD2. This CDR3 has 16 residues. CDR1 is ENHRY and CDR2 is SYGVKD in the germline V gene. After removal of 0 bases from V and 3 bases from J, the junction contained 3 bases not matched to a gene. CDR3 sequence (DNA): TGTGCCATCAGTGAGTCTTCGACTAGCGGGAGCTACGAGCAGTACTTC. It specifies CAISESSTSGSYEQYF.

This clone has just a few counts. The rearrangement uses TRBV5-4 and TRBJ2-1, with no clear D. V was pared by 3 bases and J by 6 bases, with 4 bases between. The CDR3 has 11 residues. CDR1 SGHNT and CDR2 YYREEE come from the germline V gene (reference sequence). The CDR3 DNA is TGTGCCAGCAGCTGGGCCAATGAGCAGTTCTTC. It encodes CASSWANEQFF.

The chain recombines TRBV19 with TRBJ1-2; D possibly corresponds to TRBD1 (5 bases). Trimming cost V 9 bases and J 0 bases, with 14 bases left between them. Germline CDR1 LNHDA, CDR2 SQIVND (reference sequence). The CDR3 extends over 14 amino acids. In DNA, the CDR3 is TGTGCCAGCCAACAGGATAGGTCTAACTATGGCTACACCTTC. Amino acids: CASQQDRSNYGYTF.

This clone was seen a few times. V gene TRBV27 combines with J gene TRBJ2-7, with 7 bases matching TRBD2. CDR1 is MNHEY and CDR2 is SMNVEV in the germline V gene (reference sequence). The CDR3 extends over 13 amino acids. The V and J ends lost 6 bases and 3 bases, in that order; junction bases with no gene match: 5. CDR3 sequence: CASSPTSSYEQYF. The CDR3 DNA sequence: TGTGCCAGCAGCCCGACTAGCAGCTACGAGCAGTACTTC.

Only one count was recorded for this clone. J is TRBJ2-7 and V is TRBV29-1; TRBD2 matches at 10 bases. The CDR3 has 13 amino acids. With 7 bases clipped from V and 4 bases from J, the junction kept 7 bases outside the gene matches. Germline V gene sequence: CDR1 SQVTM, CDR2 ANQGSEA. Here the CDR3 DNA reads TGCAGCGGCCGCCTAGCGGGAGAGTACGAGCAGTACTTC. It codes for CSGRLAGEYEQYF.

To note about this clone: Additional DNA sequences in this sample encode the identical CDR3. This chain links TRBV7-9 with TRBJ2-1; 10 bases match TRBD2. Germline assignment: CDR1 SEHNR and CDR2 FQNEAQ (reference sequence). The CDR3 is 15 residues long. J was trimmed by 6 bases and V by 1 base; bases with no gene match: 3. CDR3 nucleotide sequence: TGTGCCAGCAGCTTAGGCCTAGCGGGAGTCAATGAGCAGTTCTTC. It specifies CASSLGLAGVNEQFF.

The V call is TRBV4-1, the J call TRBJ2-5, with TRBD2 identical over 8 bases. The tail of the sequence fits TRBJ2-7 better, so the J call may be wrong. Germline V gene data show CDR1 as MGHRA and CDR2 as YSYEKL. This CDR3 contains 16 residues. For the CDR3, the DNA is TGCGCCAGCAGCCAAGATTCCAGCGGGAGTGTATACGAGCAGTACTTC. It yields the protein CASSQDSSGSVYEQYF.

This clone was seen a single time. A read error may produce the germline difference seen at one junction end. The chain couples TRBV6-4 to TRBJ1-5; D is undetermined. The CDR3 totals 15 residues. In germline, CDR1 is MRHNA, CDR2 SNTAGT. The CDR3 sequence is CASRDWAVPNQPQHF. In DNA, the CDR3 is TGTGCCAGCAGAGACTGGGCCGTCCCCAATCAGCCCCAGCATTTT.

The CDR3 DNA follows: TGTGCCAGCAGTTACTGGGACAGGCGGGATTCACCCCTCCACTTT. The encoded protein is CASSYWDRRDSPLHF. The chain links TRBV6-5 to TRBJ1-6; TRBD1 matches 8 bases. Germline values: CDR1 MNHEY, CDR2 SVGAGI. Germline trimming cut 1 base from V and 8 bases from J; bases unmatched to any gene: 4. The CDR3 sequence is 15 residues long.